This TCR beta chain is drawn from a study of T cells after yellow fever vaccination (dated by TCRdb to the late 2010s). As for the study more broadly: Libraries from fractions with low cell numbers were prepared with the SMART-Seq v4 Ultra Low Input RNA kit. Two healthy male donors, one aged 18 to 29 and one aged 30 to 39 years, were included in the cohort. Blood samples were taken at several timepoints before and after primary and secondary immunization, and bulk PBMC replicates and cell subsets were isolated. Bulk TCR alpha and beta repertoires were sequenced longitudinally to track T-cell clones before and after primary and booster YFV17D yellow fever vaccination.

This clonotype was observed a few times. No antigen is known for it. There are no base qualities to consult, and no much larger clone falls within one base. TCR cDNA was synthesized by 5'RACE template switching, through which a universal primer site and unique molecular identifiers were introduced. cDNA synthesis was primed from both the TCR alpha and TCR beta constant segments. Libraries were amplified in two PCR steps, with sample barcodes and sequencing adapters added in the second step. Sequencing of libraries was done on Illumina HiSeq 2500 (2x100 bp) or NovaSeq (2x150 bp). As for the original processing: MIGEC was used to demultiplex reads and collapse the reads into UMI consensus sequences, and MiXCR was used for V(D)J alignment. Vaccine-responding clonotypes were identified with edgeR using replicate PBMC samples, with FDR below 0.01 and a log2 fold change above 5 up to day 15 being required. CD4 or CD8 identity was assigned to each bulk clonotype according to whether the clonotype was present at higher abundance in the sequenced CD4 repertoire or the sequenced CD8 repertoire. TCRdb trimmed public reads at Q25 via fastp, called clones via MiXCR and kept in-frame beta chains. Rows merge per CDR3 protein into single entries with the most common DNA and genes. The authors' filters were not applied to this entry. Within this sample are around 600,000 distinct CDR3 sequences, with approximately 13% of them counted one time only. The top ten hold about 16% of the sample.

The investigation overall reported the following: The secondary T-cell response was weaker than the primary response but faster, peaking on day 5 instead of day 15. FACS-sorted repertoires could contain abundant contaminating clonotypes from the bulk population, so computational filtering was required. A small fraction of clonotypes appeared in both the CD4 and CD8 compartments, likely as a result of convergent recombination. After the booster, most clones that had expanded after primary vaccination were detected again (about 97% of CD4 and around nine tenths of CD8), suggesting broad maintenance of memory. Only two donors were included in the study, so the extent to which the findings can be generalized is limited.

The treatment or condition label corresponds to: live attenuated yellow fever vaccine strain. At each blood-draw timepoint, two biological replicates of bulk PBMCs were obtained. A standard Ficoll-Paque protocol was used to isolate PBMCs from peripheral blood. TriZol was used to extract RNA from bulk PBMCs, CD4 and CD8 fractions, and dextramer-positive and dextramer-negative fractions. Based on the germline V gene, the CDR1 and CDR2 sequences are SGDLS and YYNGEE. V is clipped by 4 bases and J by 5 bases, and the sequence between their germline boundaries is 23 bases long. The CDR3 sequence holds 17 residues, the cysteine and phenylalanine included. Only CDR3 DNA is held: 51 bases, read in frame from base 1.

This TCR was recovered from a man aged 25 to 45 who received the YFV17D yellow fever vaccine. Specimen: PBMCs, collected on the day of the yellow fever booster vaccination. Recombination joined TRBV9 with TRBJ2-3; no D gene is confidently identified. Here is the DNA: TGTGCCAGCAGCTACCACCACTCCAGCCCGGCTGGAGATACGCAGTATTTT. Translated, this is CASSYHHSSPAGDTQYF.